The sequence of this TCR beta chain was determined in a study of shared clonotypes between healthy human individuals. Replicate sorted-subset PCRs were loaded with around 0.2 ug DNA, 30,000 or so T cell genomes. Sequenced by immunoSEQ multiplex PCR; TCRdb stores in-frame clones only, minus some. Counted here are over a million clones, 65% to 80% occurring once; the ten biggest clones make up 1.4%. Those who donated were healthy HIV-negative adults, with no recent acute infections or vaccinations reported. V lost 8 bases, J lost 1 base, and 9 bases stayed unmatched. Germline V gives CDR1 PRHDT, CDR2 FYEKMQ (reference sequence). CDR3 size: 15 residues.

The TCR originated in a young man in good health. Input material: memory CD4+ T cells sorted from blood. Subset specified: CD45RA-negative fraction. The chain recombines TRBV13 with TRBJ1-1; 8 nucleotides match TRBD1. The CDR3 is CASSPSGTGNTEAFF. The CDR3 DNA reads TGTGCCAGCTCCCCGTCCGGGACAGGGAACACTGAAGCTTTCTTT.